The T cell receptor beta chain described here comes from a study of T cells after yellow fever vaccination. The ends were cut back, 6 bases at V and 2 bases at J, with 10 bases in the middle. CDR3 length: 13 amino acids. Germline CDR1 reads MDHEN; CDR2 reads SYDVKM. Study findings and constraints: Repertoires obtained by FACS sorting could include abundant clonotypes that entered as contaminants from the bulk population.

MiXCR, run by TCRdb on the 5' RACE reads, gives a single entry per CDR3 protein. The sample has about 340,000 distinct CDR3 sequences; approximately 4% are singletons. This clonotype was recorded at least ten times. Its antigen remains unidentified. The J gene is TRBJ2-5, the V gene TRBV28; D is possibly TRBD1 (6 bases). The TCR sequence derives from a man aged 18 to 29 who received the YFV17D yellow fever vaccine. Material: PBMCs, obtained 5 days after the yellow fever booster vaccination. The CDR3 DNA is TGTGCCAGCAGCTCCGGACAGCAAGAGACCCAGTACTTC. It encodes CASSSGQQETQYF.